This TCR beta chain is drawn from a study of OX40 agonist ivuxolimab in advanced cancers. At the level of the study: Subjects had a mean age of around 60 years, with a range of 23 to 79; more than 75% were male. Under the entry rules, prior anti-PD-1, anti-PD-L1 or anti-CTLA-4 therapy was allowed, and approximately 40% had some.

This CDR3 contains 13 residues. Germline CDR1 MNHEY, CDR2 SMNVEV (reference sequence). Sequenced by immunoSEQ multiplex PCR; TCRdb stores in-frame clones only, minus some. The sample has some 57,000 clones, 84% seen once. General study points: Clonal expansion from baseline to week 6 occurred in both CD4+ and CD8+ T cells.

About this clone: Its antigen remains unknown.

Specimen: CD4+ or CD8+ T cells sorted from blood, collected in a trial of the OX40 agonist ivuxolimab. The genes are TRBV27 and TRBJ2-7, with TRBD2 matching 7 bases. The receptor's source is an adult with an advanced solid tumor such as melanoma, head and neck, liver or kidney cancer. The CDR3 protein is CASRWREPYEQYF. In DNA form, the CDR3 reads TGTGCTAGCCGATGGCGGGAGCCCTACGAGCAGTACTTC.